Listed here are 11 T cell receptor beta chains from one sample, sequenced in a study of regulatory T cells in long-lasting Graves disease. Combining iRepertoire HTBI primers with Arm-PCR of CDR3 regions, the authors built TCR beta libraries. MiXCR, applied by TCRdb to the multiplex PCR reads, yields one record per CDR3 protein. The sample includes 400,000 to 650,000 distinct CDR3 sequences, about 16% seen only once; the top ten take 20% to 25%. Time point denoted: newly diagnosed GD, antithyroid drugs for less than 3 months. PBMCs provided the RNA from which the TCR library was made. The data were also submitted as part of a second study, on T cells in Graves' hyperthyroidism and ophthalmopathy.

The specimen was peripheral blood mononuclear cells (PBMCs), collected at new diagnosis, from a patient treated with antithyroid drugs. The receptors come from a woman aged 35-60 years with Graves disease.

The sample holds many counts of this clonotype. The junction does not match germline at one end; this may be a read error. This chain joins TRBV11-3 and TRBJ1-1; D gene uncertain. This CDR3 is built from 14 residues. Germline loops: CDR1 SGHNT, CDR2 YENEEA. CDR3 protein: CASSPGGVNTEAFF. In DNA, the CDR3 is TGCGCCAGCAGCCCCGGTGGTGTGAACACTGAAGCTTTCTTT.

The chain links TRBV7-8 to TRBJ1-6; D uncertain. The CDR3 runs to 16 residues. The V gene's germline CDR1 is SGHVS and CDR2 FQNEAQ. The V end was cut by 0 bases, the J end by 3 bases, with 9 bases between. In nucleotides, the CDR3 is TGTGCCAGCAGCTTAGCAGGGTCCCTCTATAATTCACCCCTCCACTTT. It encodes CASSLAGSLYNSPLHF.

This clonotype occurred many times. The chain employs TRBV2 and TRBJ2-3; possible D gene TRBD2, 6 bases. CDR1 SNHLY and CDR2 FYNNEI come from the germline V gene. Trimming left V 5 bases short and J 3 bases short, with 15 bases between. The CDR3 is 15 amino acids. CDR3 in DNA: TGTGCCAGCAGTCCCCGTGGGACTTTAACAGATACGCAGTATTTT. It is translated as CASSPRGTLTDTQYF.

The chain is built from TRBV30 and TRBJ2-2, with a weak D call TRBD1 (5 bases). This CDR3 contains 14 residues. Germline V gives CDR1 GTSNPN, CDR2 SVGIG (reference sequence). Trimming cost V 5 bases and J 2 bases, with 12 bases left between them. DNA of the CDR3: TGTGCCTGGGGGGCTCAGAGAAACACCGGGGAGCTGTTTTTT. The encoded protein is CAWGAQRNTGELFF.

This clonotype was seen only a few times. The V call is TRBV5-1, the J call TRBJ2-7; D call uncertain. This CDR3 spans 12 amino acids. V lost 4 bases and J lost 3, with 8 bases in between. Germline CDR1 SGHRS, CDR2 YFSETQ. This CDR3 is CASSRMGYEQYF. The DNA of the CDR3 is TGCGCCAGCAGCCGGATGGGCTACGAGCAGTACTTC.

This clonotype was recorded at least ten times. This sequence joins TRBV4-1 and TRBJ1-1; the match to TRBD1 covers 10 bases. This CDR3 spans 16 amino acids. The germline CDR1 and CDR2 sequences are MGHRA and YSYEKL. V dropped 4 bases and J dropped 3; count of bases not matched to a gene: 8. The CDR3 region is CASSPTGTGDDTEAFF. The CDR3 DNA follows: TGCGCCAGCAGCCCTACCGGGACAGGGGACGACACTGAAGCTTTCTTT.

This clonotype was seen only a few times. This chain links TRBV12-3 or TRBV12-4 with TRBJ1-3; D gene ambiguous. Deletions cut 7 bases from V and 0 bases from J, with 10 bases between. CDR3 length: 14 residues. The CDR3 is CASTLHYSGNTIYF. CDR3 in DNA: TGTGCCAGCACCCTACACTACTCTGGAAACACCATATATTTT.

In nucleotides, the CDR3 is TGCGCCAGCAGGGGCCAGGGCGCAGATACGCAGTATTTT. Residues: CASRGQGADTQYF. The gene calls are TRBV5-1 and TRBJ2-3, with D perhaps matching TRBD1 (5 bases). Trimming left V 5 bases short and J 4 bases short, with 11 bases between. Germline assignment: CDR1 SGHRS and CDR2 YFSETQ. The CDR3 spans 13 residues.

This clonotype was seen a handful of times. The J gene is TRBJ2-1, the V gene TRBV7-2; 7 nucleotides match TRBD1. The CDR3 has 20 residues. After removal of 5 bases from V and 1 base from J, the junction contained 20 bases not matched to a gene. Per the germline V gene, CDR1 is SGHTA and CDR2 is FQGNSA. The CDR3 protein is CASSVGPPDRASLSYNEQFF. The CDR3 nucleotides read TGTGCCAGCAGCGTAGGGCCCCCCGACAGGGCCTCCCTTTCCTACAATGAGCAGTTCTTC.

This clonotype has at least ten counts. The V call is TRBV3-1, the J call TRBJ2-7, with 9 bases lining up with TRBD1. V lost 5 bases, J lost 6 bases, and 11 bases stayed unmatched. The CDR3 extends over 15 amino acids. The germline V gene encodes CDR1 LGHDT and CDR2 YNNKEL (reference sequence). The DNA of the CDR3 is TGTGCCAGCAGCTTCGGGACAGGGCGTGTGCGCGAGCAGTACTTC. Protein: CASSFGTGRVREQYF.

This clonotype came up many times. The rearrangement joins TRBV20-1 to TRBJ1-1, with D possibly being TRBD1 (5 bases). Germline lookup yields CDR1 DFQATT and CDR2 SNEGSKA (reference sequence). Between the trimmed V and J ends, which lost 6 bases and 4 bases, there was a span of 12 bases. The CDR3 runs 12 residues. The CDR3 DNA is TGCAGTGCCCGGGAGGGGATCACTGAAGCTTTCTTT. This codes for CSAREGITEAFF.